A single T cell receptor beta chain is shown here with its context. No antigen is known for it. Both 60 Vbeta primers and 13 Jbeta primers went into the PCR. The method was immunoSEQ multiplex PCR; TCRdb's version includes in-frame clones alone and lacks a portion of them. The sample consists of over 85,000 clones, 65% to 80% of them appearing once. With 3 bases clipped from V and 4 bases from J, the junction kept 7 bases outside the gene matches. Germline V gene lookup returns CDR1 SGDLS and CDR2 YYNGEE. There are 15 residues in the CDR3. The data were taken from a study of cytomegalovirus exposure and HLA in healthy donors. About the study: Most genotyped donors, 65% to 85% of some 400, had Caucasian-associated genetic ancestry.

Study outcomes and limitations: About 87% or about 30% of the time was how often most TCR beta V segments were productive, according to an earlier analysis.

The clonotype originates from a man aged 30 to 39 in good health and CMV-seropositive. Sequencing was done on a sample of PBMCs. This chain connects TRBV9 to TRBJ2-1, with 7 positions matching TRBD2. As DNA, the CDR3 is TGTGCCAGCAGCGCCACGGGGGGACCTTACAATGAGCAGTTCTTC. Amino acid sequence: CASSATGGPYNEQFF.